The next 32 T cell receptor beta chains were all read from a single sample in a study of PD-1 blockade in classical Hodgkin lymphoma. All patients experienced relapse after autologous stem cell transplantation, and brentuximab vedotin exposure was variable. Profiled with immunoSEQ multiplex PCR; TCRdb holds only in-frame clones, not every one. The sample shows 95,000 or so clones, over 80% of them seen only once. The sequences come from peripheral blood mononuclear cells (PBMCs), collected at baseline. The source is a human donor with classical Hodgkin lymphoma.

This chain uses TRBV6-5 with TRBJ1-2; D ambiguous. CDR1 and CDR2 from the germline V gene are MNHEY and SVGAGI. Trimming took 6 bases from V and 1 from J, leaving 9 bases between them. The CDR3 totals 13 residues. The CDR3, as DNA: TGTGCCAGCAGCCAGCTCCTTAACTATGGCTACACCTTC. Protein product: CASSQLLNYGYTF.

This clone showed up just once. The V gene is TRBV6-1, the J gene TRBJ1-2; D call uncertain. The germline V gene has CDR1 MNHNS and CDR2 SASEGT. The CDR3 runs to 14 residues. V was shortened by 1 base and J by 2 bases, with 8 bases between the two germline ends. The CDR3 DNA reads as TGTGCCAGCAGTGAAGAACGGATGAACTATGGCTACACCTTC. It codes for CASSEERMNYGYTF.

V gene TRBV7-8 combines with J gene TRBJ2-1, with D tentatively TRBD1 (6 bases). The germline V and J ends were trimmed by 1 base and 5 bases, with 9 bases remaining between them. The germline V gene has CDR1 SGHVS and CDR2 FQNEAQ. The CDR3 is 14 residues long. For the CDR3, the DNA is TGTGCCAGCAGCTTAGGACAGGTTGACAATGAGCAGTTCTTC. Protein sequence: CASSLGQVDNEQFF.

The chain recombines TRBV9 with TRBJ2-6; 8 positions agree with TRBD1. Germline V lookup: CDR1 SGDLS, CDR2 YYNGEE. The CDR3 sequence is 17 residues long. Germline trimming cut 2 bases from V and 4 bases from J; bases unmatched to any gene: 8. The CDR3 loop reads CASSVQGAPAGANVLTF. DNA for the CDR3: TGTGCCAGCAGCGTGCAGGGGGCTCCGGCCGGGGCCAACGTCCTGACTTTC.

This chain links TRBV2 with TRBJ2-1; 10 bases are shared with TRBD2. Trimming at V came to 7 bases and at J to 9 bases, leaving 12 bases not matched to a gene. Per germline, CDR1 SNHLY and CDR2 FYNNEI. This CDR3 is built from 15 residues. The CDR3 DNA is TGTGCCAGCACCGTAGCGGGAGGAGGTAGGGGTGAGCAGTTCTTC. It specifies CASTVAGGGRGEQFF.

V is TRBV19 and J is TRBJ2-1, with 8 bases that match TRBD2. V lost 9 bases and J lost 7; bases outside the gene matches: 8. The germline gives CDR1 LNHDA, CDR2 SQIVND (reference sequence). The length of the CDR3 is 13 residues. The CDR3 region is CASRGLVVNEQFF. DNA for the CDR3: TGTGCCAGCAGGGGACTAGTGGTAAATGAGCAGTTCTTC.

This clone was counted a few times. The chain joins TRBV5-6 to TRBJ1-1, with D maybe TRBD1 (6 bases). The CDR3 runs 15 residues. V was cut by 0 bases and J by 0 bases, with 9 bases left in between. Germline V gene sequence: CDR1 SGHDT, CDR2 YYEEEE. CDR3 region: CASSLAGGLNTEAFF. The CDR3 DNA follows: TGTGCCAGCAGCTTGGCCGGGGGCTTGAACACTGAAGCTTTCTTT.

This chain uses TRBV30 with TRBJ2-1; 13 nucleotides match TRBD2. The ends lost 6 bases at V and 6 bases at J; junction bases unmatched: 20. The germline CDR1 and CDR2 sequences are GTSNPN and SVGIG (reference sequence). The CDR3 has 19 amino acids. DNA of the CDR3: TGTGCCTGTTATTGGACTAGCGGGAGTTTTAGCAAATATACCAATGAGCAGTTCTTC. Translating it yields CACYWTSGSFSKYTNEQFF. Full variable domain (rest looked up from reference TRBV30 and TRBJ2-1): SQTIHQWPATLVQPVGSPLSLECTVEGTSNPNLYWYRQAAGRGLQLLFYSVGIGQISSEVPQNLSASRPQDRQFILSSKKLLLSDSGFYLCACYWTSGSFSKYTNEQFFGPGTRLTVL.

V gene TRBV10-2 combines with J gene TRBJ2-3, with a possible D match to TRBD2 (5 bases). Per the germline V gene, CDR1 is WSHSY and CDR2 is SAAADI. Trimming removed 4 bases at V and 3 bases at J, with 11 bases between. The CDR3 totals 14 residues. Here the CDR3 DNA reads TGCGCCAGCAGTGTAAGAGGGAAGACAGATACGCAGTATTTT. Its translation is CASSVRGKTDTQYF.

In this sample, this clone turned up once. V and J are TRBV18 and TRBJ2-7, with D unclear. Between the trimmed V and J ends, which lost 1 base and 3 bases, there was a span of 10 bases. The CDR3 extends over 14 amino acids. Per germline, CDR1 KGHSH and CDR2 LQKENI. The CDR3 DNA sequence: TGTGCCAGCTCACCACAGGGTTACAACTACGAGCAGTACTTC. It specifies CASSPQGYNYEQYF.

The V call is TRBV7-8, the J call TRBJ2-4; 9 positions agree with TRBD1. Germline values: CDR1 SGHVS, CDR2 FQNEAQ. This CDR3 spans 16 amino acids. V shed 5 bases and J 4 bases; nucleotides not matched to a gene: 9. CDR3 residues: CASSTLLGQGKNIQYF. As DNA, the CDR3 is TGTGCCAGCAGCACCCTCCTGGGACAGGGAAAAAACATTCAGTACTTC.

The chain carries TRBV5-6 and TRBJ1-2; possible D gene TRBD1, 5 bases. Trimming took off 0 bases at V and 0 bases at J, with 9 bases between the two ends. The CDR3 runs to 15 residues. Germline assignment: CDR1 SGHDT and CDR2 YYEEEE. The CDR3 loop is CASSLGGFPNYGYTF. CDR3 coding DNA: TGTGCCAGCAGCTTGGGGGGGTTTCCTAACTATGGCTACACCTTC.

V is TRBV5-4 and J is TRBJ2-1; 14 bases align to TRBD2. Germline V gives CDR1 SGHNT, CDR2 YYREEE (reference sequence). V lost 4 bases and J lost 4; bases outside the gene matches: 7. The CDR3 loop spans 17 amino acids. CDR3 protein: CASSGGTSGRTYNEQFF. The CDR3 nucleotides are TGTGCCAGCAGCGGGGGGACTAGCGGGAGAACTTACAATGAGCAGTTCTTC. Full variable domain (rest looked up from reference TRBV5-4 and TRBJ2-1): ETGVTQSPTHLIKTRGQQVTLRCSSQSGHNTVSWYQQALGQGPQFIFQYYREEENGRGNFPPRFSGLQFPNYSSELNVNALELDDSALYLCASSGGTSGRTYNEQFFGPGTRLTVL.

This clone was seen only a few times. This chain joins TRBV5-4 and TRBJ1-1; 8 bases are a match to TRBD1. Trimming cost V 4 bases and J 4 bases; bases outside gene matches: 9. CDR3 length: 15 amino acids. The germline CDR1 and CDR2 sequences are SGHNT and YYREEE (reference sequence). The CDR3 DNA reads TGTGCCAGCAGCCCGGGCCTAGGACAGGGCACTGAAGCTTTCTTT. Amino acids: CASSPGLGQGTEAFF.

CDR3 sequence reads: CASSLGGGTNEKLFF. The CDR3 region has the DNA TGTGCCAGCAGTTTGGGGGGGGGAACTAATGAAAAACTGTTTTTT. The chain combines TRBV28 with TRBJ1-4; perhaps TRBD1 as D (5 bases). V gave up 3 bases and J gave up 1 base, with 9 bases separating them. CDR1 and CDR2 from the germline V gene are MDHEN and SYDVKM. The CDR3 consists of 15 residues.

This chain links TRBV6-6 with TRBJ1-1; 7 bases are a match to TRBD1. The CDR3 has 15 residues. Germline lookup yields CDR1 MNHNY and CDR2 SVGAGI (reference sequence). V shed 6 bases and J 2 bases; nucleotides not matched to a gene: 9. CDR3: CASRFWTGFNTEAFF. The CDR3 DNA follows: TGTGCCAGCAGATTTTGGACAGGCTTTAACACTGAAGCTTTCTTT.

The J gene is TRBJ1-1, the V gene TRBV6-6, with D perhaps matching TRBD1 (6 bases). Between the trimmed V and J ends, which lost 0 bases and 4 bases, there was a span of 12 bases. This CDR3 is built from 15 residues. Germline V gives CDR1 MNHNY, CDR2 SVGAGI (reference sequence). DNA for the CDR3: TGTGCCAGCAGTTACTCAGGGGTAGGGGGCACTGAAGCTTTCTTT. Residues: CASSYSGVGGTEAFF.

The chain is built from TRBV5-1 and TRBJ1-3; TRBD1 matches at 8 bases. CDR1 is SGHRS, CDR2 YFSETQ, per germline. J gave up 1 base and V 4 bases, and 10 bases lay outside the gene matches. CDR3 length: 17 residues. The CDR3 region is CASSPDTGGLSGNTIYF. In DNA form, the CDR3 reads TGCGCCAGCAGCCCGGATACAGGGGGACTTTCTGGAAACACCATATATTTT. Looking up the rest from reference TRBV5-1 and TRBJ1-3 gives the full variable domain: KAGVTQTPRYLIKTRGQQVTLSCSPISGHRSVSWYQQTPGQGLQFLFEYFSETQRNKGNFPGRFSGRQFSNSRSEMNVSTLELGDSALYLCASSPDTGGLSGNTIYFGEGSWLTVV.

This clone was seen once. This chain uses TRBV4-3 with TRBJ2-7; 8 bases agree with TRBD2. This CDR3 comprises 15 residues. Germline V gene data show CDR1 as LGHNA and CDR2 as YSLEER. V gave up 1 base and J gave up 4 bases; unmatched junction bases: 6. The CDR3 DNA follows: TGCGCCAGCAGCCAAGGGGCCAGCGGGGGATACGAGCAGTACTTC. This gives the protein CASSQGASGGYEQYF.

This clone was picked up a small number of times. The CDR3 nucleotides are TGTGCCACCAGCCGAGCGCCGGTCCAGGGTGTGCCCGGGGAGCTGTTTTTT. Its protein product is CATSRAPVQGVPGELFF. This chain connects TRBV15 to TRBJ2-2; a weak D match, TRBD1 (5 bases). The V gene's germline CDR1 is LNHNV and CDR2 YYDKDF (reference sequence). The V and J ends lost 5 bases and 6 bases respectively, with 22 bases between them. This CDR3 is built from 17 residues.

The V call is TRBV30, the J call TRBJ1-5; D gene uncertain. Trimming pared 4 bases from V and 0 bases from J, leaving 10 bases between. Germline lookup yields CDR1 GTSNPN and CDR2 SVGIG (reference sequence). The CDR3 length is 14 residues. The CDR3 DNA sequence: TGTGCCTGGATAGGGCCCTATAGCAATCAGCCCCAGCATTTT. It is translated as CAWIGPYSNQPQHF.

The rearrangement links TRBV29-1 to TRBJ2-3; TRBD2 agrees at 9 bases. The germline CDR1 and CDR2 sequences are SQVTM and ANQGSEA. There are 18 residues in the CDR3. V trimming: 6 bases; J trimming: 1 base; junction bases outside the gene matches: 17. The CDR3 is CSVPSSLAGPSRTDTQYF. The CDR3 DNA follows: TGCAGCGTCCCCTCTTCACTAGCGGGTCCTTCTCGCACAGATACGCAGTATTTT.

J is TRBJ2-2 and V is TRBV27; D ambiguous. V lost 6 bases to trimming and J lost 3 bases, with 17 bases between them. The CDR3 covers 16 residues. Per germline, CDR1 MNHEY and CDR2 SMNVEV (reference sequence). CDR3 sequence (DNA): TGTGCCAGCAGGACAAGTGGTTTAACGGACACCGGGGAGCTGTTTTTT. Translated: CASRTSGLTDTGELFF.

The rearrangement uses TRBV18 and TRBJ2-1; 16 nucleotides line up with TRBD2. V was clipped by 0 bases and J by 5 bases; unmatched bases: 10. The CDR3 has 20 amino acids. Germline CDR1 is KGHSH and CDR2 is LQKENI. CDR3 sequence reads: CASSPPPGLAGGPVNNEQFF. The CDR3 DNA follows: TGTGCCAGCTCACCACCTCCGGGACTAGCGGGAGGGCCGGTCAACAATGAGCAGTTCTTC.

In DNA, the CDR3 is TGCGCCAGCAGCCAACTAGGGACAGCGAACACCGGGGAGCTGTTTTTT. Translating gives CASSQLGTANTGELFF. The genes are TRBV5-1 and TRBJ2-2; 7 nucleotides line up with TRBD1. Unmatched junction bases numbered 6, after V lost 4 bases and J lost 0 bases. CDR1 and CDR2 (germline): SGHRS, YFSETQ. This CDR3 comprises 16 residues.

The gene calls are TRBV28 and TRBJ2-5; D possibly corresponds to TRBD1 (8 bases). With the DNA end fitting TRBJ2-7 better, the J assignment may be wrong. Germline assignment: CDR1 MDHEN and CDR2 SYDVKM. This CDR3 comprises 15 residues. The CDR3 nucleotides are TGTGCCAGCCGAACGACAGGGGAGGGAACCTACGAGCAGTACTTC. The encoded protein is CASRTTGEGTYEQYF.

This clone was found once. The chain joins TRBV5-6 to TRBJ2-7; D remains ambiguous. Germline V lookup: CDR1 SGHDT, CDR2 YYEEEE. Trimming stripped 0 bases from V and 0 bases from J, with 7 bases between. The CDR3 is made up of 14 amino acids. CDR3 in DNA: TGTGCCAGCAGCTTGGTACAAAGCTCCTACGAGCAGTACTTC. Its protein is CASSLVQSSYEQYF.

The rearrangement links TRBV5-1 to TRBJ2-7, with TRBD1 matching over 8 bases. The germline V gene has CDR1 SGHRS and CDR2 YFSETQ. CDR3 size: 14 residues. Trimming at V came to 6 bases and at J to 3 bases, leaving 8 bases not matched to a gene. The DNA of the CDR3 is TGCGCCAGCAACAATCGGACAGGGAACTACGAGCAGTACTTC. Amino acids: CASNNRTGNYEQYF.

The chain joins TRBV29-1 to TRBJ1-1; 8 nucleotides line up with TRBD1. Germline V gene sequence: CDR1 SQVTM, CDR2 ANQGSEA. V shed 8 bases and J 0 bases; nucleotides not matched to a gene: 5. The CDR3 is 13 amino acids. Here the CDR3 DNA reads TGCAGCTCAGCGGGACAGGTGAACACTGAAGCTTTCTTT. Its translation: CSSAGQVNTEAFF.

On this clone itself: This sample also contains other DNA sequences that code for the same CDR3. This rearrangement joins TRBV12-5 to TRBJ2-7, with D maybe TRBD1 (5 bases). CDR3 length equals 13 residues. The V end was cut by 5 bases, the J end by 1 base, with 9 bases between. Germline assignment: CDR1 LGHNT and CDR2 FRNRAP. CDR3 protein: CASGPGSSYEQYF. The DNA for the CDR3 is TGTGCTAGTGGTCCAGGGTCGTCCTACGAGCAGTACTTC.

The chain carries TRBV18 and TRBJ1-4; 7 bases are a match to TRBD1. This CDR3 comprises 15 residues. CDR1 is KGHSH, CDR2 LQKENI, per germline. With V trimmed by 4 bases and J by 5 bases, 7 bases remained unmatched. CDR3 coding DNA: TGTGCCAGCTCACGAGCCGGGACAGTCAATGAAAAACTGTTTTTT. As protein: CASSRAGTVNEKLFF.

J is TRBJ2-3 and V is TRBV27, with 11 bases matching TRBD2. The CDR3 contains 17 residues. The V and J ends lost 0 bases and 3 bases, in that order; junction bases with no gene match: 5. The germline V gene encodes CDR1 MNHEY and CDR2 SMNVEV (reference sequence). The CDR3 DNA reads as TGTGCCAGCAGTTTATCTCGTCTAGCGGGAGGTACAGATACGCAGTATTTT. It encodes CASSLSRLAGGTDTQYF.